This T cell receptor beta chain was captured in a study of control samples from healthy donors and cancer patients. TCRdb keeps only in-frame clones here, not all; method: immunoSEQ multiplex PCR. In the table there are roughly 73,000 clones, 85% to 95% of which are singletons. The CDR3 loop spans 17 amino acids. Germline CDR1 reads MDHEN; CDR2 reads SYDVKM. The V and J ends lost 1 base and 6 bases respectively, with 21 bases between them. This chain joins TRBV28 and TRBJ1-1; D unclear. The clonotype originates from an older woman in good health. Sequences were obtained from blood. CDR3 sequence reads: CASSLFSRSYRPPEAFF. The CDR3 DNA is TGTGCCAGCAGTTTATTCTCAAGGTCCTACCGGCCCCCTGAAGCTTTCTTT.